A selection of T cell receptor beta chains follows, all from one sample in a study of CD8+ T cells in alopecia areata. Using immunoSEQ multiplex PCR, the repertoire was profiled, and TCRdb retains in-frame clones only, with some absent. The sample includes 110,000 or so clones, 56% seen only once; the top ten take about 3.3%. Material: CD4+ T cells sorted from blood, obtained at week 24, from a patient treated with tofacitinib. Receptor source: a human donor with alopecia areata. Both conserved end residues are part of each CDR3. The D gene is left open where the match is weak. The size of a clone is reported for some rows only, either as once, few or many, or as a class for expanded clones.

V	size	D	J	CDR3	DNA
TRBV9	few	NA	TRBJ1-2	CASSVATGRLNYGYTF	TGTGCCAGCAGCGTAGCAACAGGGCGACTAAACTATGGCTACACCTTC
TRBV7-2	once	NA	TRBJ2-3	CASSLTGTDTQYF	TGTGCCAGCAGCTTGACCGGCACAGATACGCAGTATTTT
TRBV6-6	NA	NA	TRBJ1-1	CASRDSELTEAFF	TGTGCCAGCAGGGACAGTGAGCTCACTGAAGCTTTCTTT
TRBV29-1	few	TRBD1	TRBJ2-5	CSVVTGKGTQYF	TGCAGCGTTGTGACAGGGAAGGGGACCCAGTACTTC
TRBV5-4	few	NA	TRBJ2-2	CASSQDHNTGELFF	TGTGCCAGCAGCCAGGATCACAACACCGGGGAGCTGTTTTTT
TRBV18	once	NA	TRBJ2-4	CASSLGSLAKNIQYF	TGTGCCAGCTCACTAGGGTCGCTAGCCAAAAACATTCAGTACTTC
TRBV6-6	NA	TRBD1	TRBJ1-1	CASSADRGKEAFF	TGTGCCAGCAGTGCTGACAGGGGGAAGGAGGCTTTCTTT
TRBV7-9	few	TRBD1	TRBJ1-2	CASSSPDRGNGYTF	TGTGCCAGCAGCTCCCCGGACAGGGGGAATGGCTACACCTTC
TRBV30	NA	TRBD1	TRBJ2-5	CAWSVSGGGETQYF	TGTGCCTGGAGTGTGTCAGGGGGCGGTGAGACCCAGTACTTC
TRBV30	NA	NA	TRBJ1-1	CAWSVYTEAFF	TGTGCCTGGAGTGTATACACTGAAGCTTTCTTT
TRBV29-1	few	TRBD1	TRBJ2-2	CSVAEQGYTGELFF	TGCAGCGTCGCCGAACAGGGGTACACCGGGGAGCTGTTTTTT
TRBV2	few	NA	TRBJ2-5	CASSGLDQETQYF	TGTGCCAGCAGTGGACTAGATCAAGAGACCCAGTACTTC
TRBV7-2	NA	TRBD2	TRBJ2-1	CASSIRTSGSPEQFF	TGTGCCAGCAGCATCCGGACTAGCGGGAGCCCTGAGCAGTTCTTC
TRBV30	NA	TRBD1	TRBJ1-2	CAWSVQGTGSSGYTF	TGTGCCTGGAGTGTACAAGGGACAGGGTCGAGTGGCTACACCTTC
TRBV6-5	NA	NA	TRBJ1-2	CASSRGHGAYGYTF	TGTGCCAGCAGTCGGGGCCATGGGGCCTATGGCTACACCTTC
TRBV5-4	NA	NA	TRBJ1-1	CASSTNRDAEAFF	TGTGCCAGCAGCACCAACAGGGACGCTGAAGCTTTCTTT
TRBV4-1	NA	TRBD2	TRBJ2-4	CASSQVGLAGGLKNIQYF	TGCGCCAGCAGCCAAGTCGGACTAGCGGGGGGACTCAAAAACATTCAGTACTTC
TRBV2	once	NA	TRBJ1-5	CASSPGGRDNQPQHF	TGTGCCAGCAGCCCCGGGGGGCGTGACAATCAGCCCCAGCATTTT
TRBV29-1	NA	NA	TRBJ1-1	CSVERRQSTEAFF	TGCAGCGTTGAGCGGCGGCAGAGCACTGAAGCTTTCTTT
TRBV5-1	NA	TRBD1	TRBJ1-1	CASSLGTAGGWTEAFF	TGCGCCAGCAGTCTCGGGACAGCGGGTGGTTGGACTGAAGCTTTCTTT
TRBV30	few	NA	TRBJ1-2	CAWSVSVGHGYTF	TGTGCCTGGAGTGTAAGTGTAGGCCATGGCTACACCTTC
TRBV5-1	few	NA	TRBJ1-5	CASSEGTDPNQPQHF	TGCGCCAGCAGCGAGGGGACCGATCCTAATCAGCCCCAGCATTTT
TRBV20-1	NA	NA	TRBJ2-7	CSASTLYEQYF	TGCAGTGCTAGTACTCTATACGAGCAGTACTTC
TRBV29-1	few	TRBD1	TRBJ1-2	CSVGETGAYGYTF	TGCAGCGTGGGAGAGACAGGGGCCTATGGCTACACCTTC
TRBV27	few	NA	TRBJ2-7	CASSRLGPPYEQYF	TGTGCCAGCAGCCGACTAGGCCCACCCTACGAGCAGTACTTC
TRBV6-5	few	TRBD1	TRBJ1-5	CASSRDRVNQPQHF	TGTGCCAGCAGTCGTGACAGGGTTAATCAGCCCCAGCATTTT
TRBV6-1	NA	NA	TRBJ2-5	CATLWGRETQYF	TGTGCCACCTTGTGGGGCCGGGAGACCCAGTACTTC
TRBV9	NA	NA	TRBJ2-5	CASSLRWGQETQYF	TGTGCCAGCAGCCTGAGATGGGGTCAAGAGACCCAGTACTTC
TRBV19	few	NA	TRBJ2-3	CASTDRGSGTQYF	TGTGCCAGTACCGACCGAGGGTCGGGTACGCAGTATTTT
TRBV7-9	NA	NA	TRBJ1-4	CASSLGNEKLFF	TGTGCCAGCAGCTTGGGGAATGAAAAACTGTTTTTT
TRBV6-6	NA	NA	TRBJ1-5	CASTDWDSNQPQHF	TGTGCCAGCACAGACTGGGATAGCAATCAGCCCCAGCATTTT
TRBV5-1	NA	NA	TRBJ2-5	CASSLSSEETQYF	TGCGCCAGCAGCTTGTCTAGCGAAGAGACCCAGTACTTC
TRBV7-2	NA	TRBD1	TRBJ1-2	CASSFGTGGGYTF	TGTGCCAGCAGCTTCGGGACAGGGGGTGGCTACACCTTC
TRBV2	NA	NA	TRBJ2-3	CASIRDVASTDTQYF	TGTGCCAGCATTCGGGACGTGGCTAGCACAGATACGCAGTATTTT
TRBV7-9	NA	NA	TRBJ2-3	CASSLGADTQYF	TGTGCCAGCAGCTTAGGTGCGGATACGCAGTATTTT
TRBV19	NA	NA	TRBJ1-6	CASRRPGHYNSPLHF	TGTGCCAGTAGGCGCCCCGGACATTATAATTCACCCCTCCACTTT
TRBV1	NA	NA	TRBJ2-5	CTTHREGETQYF	TGCACCACCCACAGGGAGGGAGAGACCCAGTACTTC
TRBV10-2	NA	NA	TRBJ2-7	CASGTRGEQYF	TGCGCCAGCGGGACGCGGGGCGAGCAGTACTTC